This passage covers 15 T cell receptor beta chains from one sample sequenced in a study of T-cell reconstitution after alpha-beta-depleted transplantation in children. The TCRbeta library was prepared with unique molecular identifiers. Via MiXCR, TCRdb re-called the PCR reads, giving one row per CDR3 protein. The sample has hundreds of thousands of distinct CDR3 sequences; roughly 15% are singletons. This material consisted of PBMCs from the stem cell graft donor, taken from the stem cell graft. The receptors stem from a human donor who donated a stem cell graft to a child with acute myeloid leukemia.

This clonotype showed up just a few times. V and J are TRBV5-1 and TRBJ2-7, with D possibly being TRBD1 or TRBD2 (5 bases each). The V end lost 7 bases, the J end lost 6 bases, and 11 bases lay between the germline ends. The CDR3 loop spans 11 amino acids. Germline V gene data show CDR1 as SGHRS and CDR2 as YFSETQ. The CDR3 bases are TGCGCCAGCCAGAGGGGCGGCGAGCAGTACTTC. Translation gives CASQRGGEQYF.

This clonotype was counted many times. The chain has TRBV11-3 and TRBJ2-3; 10 bases align to TRBD1. J lost 1 base, V lost 3 bases, and 1 base had no gene match. Germline CDR1 reads SGHNT; CDR2 reads YENEEA. The CDR3 is 15 amino acids. The CDR3 DNA sequence: TGTGCCAGCAGCTTGACAGGGGGCGGCACAGATACGCAGTATTTT. This sequence encodes CASSLTGGGTDTQYF.

This clonotype came up a few times. This chain connects TRBV11-2 to TRBJ1-2; D not certain. Germline V gene sequence: CDR1 SGHAT, CDR2 FQNNGV. V was shortened by 0 bases and J by 7 bases, with 9 bases between the two germline ends. The length of the CDR3 is 13 residues. CDR3 in amino acids: CASSLEALTGYTF. CDR3 in DNA: TGTGCCAGCAGCTTAGAAGCTTTGACTGGCTACACCTTC.

This rearrangement joins TRBV7-2 to TRBJ2-2; 8 bases map to TRBD1. Trimming took 1 base from V and 6 from J; bases not matched to a gene: 4. The germline CDR1 and CDR2 sequences are SGHTA and FQGNSA. The CDR3 extends over 15 amino acids. CDR3 protein: CASSLGSGGPGELFF. For the CDR3, the DNA is TGTGCCAGCAGCTTAGGCTCAGGGGGCCCCGGGGAGCTGTTTTTT.

This clonotype was seen a handful of times. The J gene is TRBJ2-4, the V gene TRBV12-3 or TRBV12-4; 10 nucleotides agree with TRBD2. The CDR3 consists of 17 residues. Unmatched junction bases numbered 5, after V lost 2 bases and J lost 1 base. CDR3 sequence: CASSLREAGGAKNIQYF. CDR3 DNA sequence: TGTGCCAGCAGTTTAAGGGAAGCGGGAGGGGCCAAAAACATTCAGTACTTC.

The sample holds a few counts of this clonotype. J is TRBJ2-1 and V is TRBV19, with D unclear. The CDR3 contains 11 residues. V shed 8 bases and J shed 6 bases, with 8 bases lying between them. Per the germline V gene, CDR1 is LNHDA and CDR2 is SQIVND (reference sequence). The CDR3 DNA reads as TGTGCCAGTCAGGTGGGCAATGAGCAGTTCTTC. Amino acid sequence: CASQVGNEQFF.

This clonotype was counted many times. The chain combines TRBV5-1 with TRBJ1-1; 10 nucleotides align to TRBD1. Trimming removed 4 bases from V and 1 base from J; junction bases left unmatched: 13. Germline values: CDR1 SGHRS, CDR2 YFSETQ. The CDR3 extends over 18 amino acids. The DNA for the CDR3 is TGCGCCAGCAGCCCCAGAACGGGGACAGGGGCGGGGAACACTGAAGCTTTCTTT. This codes for CASSPRTGTGAGNTEAFF.

The chain is built from TRBV18 and TRBJ2-1; 10 nucleotides agree with TRBD2. Germline values: CDR1 KGHSH, CDR2 LQKENI. With 6 bases clipped from V and 5 bases from J, the junction kept 10 bases outside the gene matches. The length of the CDR3 is 16 residues. CDR3 bases: TGTGCCAGCTCTCACAGAGCGGGGGGGCTCGACAATGAGCAGTTCTTC. Amino acid sequence: CASSHRAGGLDNEQFF.

This clonotype has at least ten counts. V usage is TRBV27 and J usage is TRBJ2-3; 7 nucleotides line up with TRBD2. From germline, CDR1 is MNHEY and CDR2 SMNVEV (reference sequence). Trimming cost V 8 bases and J 1 base; bases outside gene matches: 9. The length of the CDR3 is 15 residues. The DNA for the CDR3 is TGTGCCAGCTCTTATGGGGGGGGAGGCACAGATACGCAGTATTTT. Translation: CASSYGGGGTDTQYF.

The gene calls are TRBV7-3 and TRBJ2-1; no firm D call. CDR3 length: 14 residues. Germline V gene sequence: CDR1 SGHTA, CDR2 FQGTGA. The V end was cut by 1 base, the J end by 3 bases, with 7 bases between. CDR3 bases: TGTGCCAGCAGCTTAAATGGGGTCTACAATGAGCAGTTCTTC. Translation gives CASSLNGVYNEQFF.

There are a few counts of this clonotype. The J gene is TRBJ2-3, the V gene TRBV5-1; TRBD1 or TRBD2 may be the D gene (5 bases each). CDR1 is SGHRS and CDR2 is YFSETQ in the germline V gene. V was shortened by 4 bases and J by 2 bases, with 11 bases between the two germline ends. The CDR3 extends over 14 amino acids. CDR3 protein: CASSPGTFTDTQYF. In DNA form, the CDR3 reads TGCGCCAGCAGCCCCGGGACCTTCACAGATACGCAGTATTTT.

The sample holds a few counts of this clonotype. The rearrangement links TRBV7-9 to TRBJ1-3; no clear D gene. The germline gives CDR1 SEHNR, CDR2 FQNEAQ (reference sequence). This CDR3 spans 14 amino acids. Trimming stripped 1 base from V and 2 bases from J, with 6 bases between. Written as DNA, the CDR3 is TGTGCCAGCAGCTTAGTCCCTCCTGGAAACACCATATATTTT. Protein: CASSLVPPGNTIYF.

About this clonotype itself: This could be a read error, since a much larger clone is one nucleotide away. The gene calls are TRBV12-3 or TRBV12-4 and TRBJ2-7, with D tentatively TRBD2 (5 bases). V shed 4 bases and J shed 0 bases, with 7 bases lying between them. The CDR3 has 13 amino acids. Here the CDR3 reads CASSSDFSYEQYF. For the CDR3, the DNA is TGTGCCAGCAGTTCGGACTTCTCCTACGAGCAGTACTTC.

In its sample, this clonotype was seen a few times. V is TRBV30 and J is TRBJ2-2; D not resolved. Trimming stripped 7 bases from V and 6 bases from J, with 12 bases between. The CDR3 runs 12 residues. In germline, CDR1 is GTSNPN, CDR2 SVGIG (reference sequence). Here the CDR3 DNA reads TGTGCCTCTCTCTCACAATCCGGGGAGCTGTTTTTT. It translates to CASLSQSGELFF. Full variable domain (missing parts from reference TRBV30 and TRBJ2-2): SQTIHQWPATLVQPVGSPLSLECTVEGTSNPNLYWYRQAAGRGLQLLFYSVGIGQISSEVPQNLSASRPQDRQFILSSKKLLLSDSGFYLCASLSQSGELFFGEGSRLTVL.

This clonotype was observed a few times. The chain links TRBV29-1 to TRBJ1-1; D is ambiguous. In germline, CDR1 is SQVTM, CDR2 ANQGSEA. The CDR3 length is 13 residues. The V gene lost 6 bases and the J gene lost 0 bases, with 11 bases spanning the gap. Here the CDR3 reads CSVGPLLNTEAFF. CDR3 sequence (DNA): TGCAGCGTCGGGCCCCTTTTGAACACTGAAGCTTTCTTT.